Presented here are 21 T cell receptor beta chains from one specimen sequenced in a study of lymphopenia after photon versus proton radiotherapy. Sequencing used immunoSEQ multiplex PCR; TCRdb keeps in-frame clones, though not all of them. Among fewer than 30,000 clones listed, less than 90% were seen once. This specimen was peripheral blood, taken from a patient treated with photon-based radiotherapy. The source is a woman aged 45-60 years with pancreatic cancer.

V usage is TRBV6-5 and J usage is TRBJ2-5; 8 bases fit TRBD1. The CDR3 is 12 residues long. With 11 bases clipped from V and 3 bases from J, the junction kept 5 bases outside the gene matches. Per the germline V gene, CDR1 is MNHEY and CDR2 is SVGAGI. CDR3 sequence reads: CAAGQGKETQYF. CDR3 DNA: TGTGCCGCCGGACAGGGAAAAGAGACCCAGTACTTC.

J is TRBJ2-7 and V is TRBV29-1; 9 bases are shared with TRBD2. With 6 bases clipped from V and 3 bases from J, the junction kept 12 bases outside the gene matches. This CDR3 comprises 15 residues. Germline V gene sequence: CDR1 SQVTM, CDR2 ANQGSEA. The CDR3 DNA reads TGCAGCGTAAAGCCTCGGACTAGCGCGGGCTACGAGCAGTACTTC. It yields the protein CSVKPRTSAGYEQYF.

As to this clone: The identical CDR3 is also encoded by other nucleotide sequences in the sample. V and J are TRBV11-3 and TRBJ2-2; D is unresolved. The V gene lost 0 bases and the J gene lost 5 bases, with 7 bases spanning the gap. Germline V gene lookup returns CDR1 SGHNT and CDR2 YENEEA. The CDR3 runs 14 residues. The CDR3 loop reads CASSLDLSTGELFF. The CDR3 coding sequence is TGTGCCAGCAGCTTAGATCTTAGTACCGGGGAGCTGTTTTTT.

The chain employs TRBV13 and TRBJ2-3; TRBD2 aligns across 8 bases. V was clipped by 7 bases and J by 5 bases; unmatched bases: 11. Germline CDR1 PRHDT, CDR2 FYEKMQ (reference sequence). The CDR3 spans 15 residues. The CDR3 DNA is TGTGCCAGCAACGAACGGCGGGAGGCGAAAGATACGCAGTATTTT. Amino acids: CASNERREAKDTQYF. The variable domain in full, completed from reference TRBV13 and TRBJ2-3, reads AAGVIQSPRHLIKEKRETATLKCYPIPRHDTVYWYQQGPGQDPQFLISFYEKMQSDKGSIPDRFSAQQFSDYHSELNMSSLELGDSALYFCASNERREAKDTQYFGPGTRLTVL.

The V gene is TRBV5-1, the J gene TRBJ2-7, with TRBD1 matching over 8 bases. CDR1 is SGHRS, CDR2 YFSETQ, per germline. J was trimmed by 0 bases and V by 1 base; bases with no gene match: 6. The CDR3 has 16 amino acids. The CDR3 DNA is TGCGCCAGCAGCTTGACCTTCAGGGGGCTCTCCTACGAGCAGTACTTC. It is translated as CASSLTFRGLSYEQYF.

V gene TRBV19 combines with J gene TRBJ2-3; no clear D gene. This CDR3 contains 13 residues. Looked up from germline, CDR1 is LNHDA and CDR2 is SQIVND (reference sequence). Trimming took 2 bases from V and 1 from J, leaving 4 bases between them. The CDR3, as DNA: TGTGCCAGTAGTATACAGGGCACAGATACGCAGTATTTT. Residues: CASSIQGTDTQYF.

V gene TRBV18 combines with J gene TRBJ1-1; the match to TRBD1 covers 8 bases. Unmatched junction bases numbered 7, after V lost 0 bases and J lost 1 base. Germline assignment: CDR1 KGHSH and CDR2 LQKENI. CDR3 length equals 17 residues. DNA of the CDR3: TGTGCCAGCTCACCACCGTCGGCGCAGGGGGCGAACACTGAAGCTTTCTTT. This translates into CASSPPSAQGANTEAFF.

The chain employs TRBV7-9 and TRBJ2-7; no clear D. V was cut by 3 bases and J by 3 bases, with 3 bases left in between. Germline V gives CDR1 SEHNR, CDR2 FQNEAQ (reference sequence). The CDR3 length is 11 residues. The CDR3 coding sequence is TGTGCCAGCAGCTTTCACTACGAGCAGTACTTC. Amino acids: CASSFHYEQYF.

The V gene is TRBV7-2, the J gene TRBJ2-7; tentatively, D is TRBD2 (5 bases). Per germline, CDR1 SGHTA and CDR2 FQGNSA. V gave up 6 bases and J gave up 0 bases, with 18 bases separating them. There are 16 residues in the CDR3. CDR3 amino acids: CASSPELAASSYEQYF. Written as DNA, the CDR3 is TGTGCCAGCAGTCCTGAGCTAGCCGCTAGCTCCTACGAGCAGTACTTC.

The rearrangement joins TRBV5-6 to TRBJ1-4; tentative D call: TRBD1 (5 bases). Per germline, CDR1 SGHDT and CDR2 YYEEEE. The CDR3 runs to 18 residues. The V end was cut by 3 bases, the J end by 3 bases, with 21 bases between. The CDR3 region has the DNA TGTGCCAGCAGCTGGGGGAGCGTACGCTTGTCGGCTAATGAAAAACTGTTTTTT. As protein: CASSWGSVRLSANEKLFF. Based on the CDR3 plus reference TRBV5-6 and TRBJ1-4, the full variable domain is DAGVTQSPTHLIKTRGQQVTLRCSPKSGHDTVSWYQQALGQGPQFIFQYYEEEERQRGNFPDRFSGHQFPNYSSELNVNALLLGDSALYLCASSWGSVRLSANEKLFFGSGTQLSVL.

The chain carries TRBV11-2 and TRBJ2-1; D not resolved. The germline gives CDR1 SGHAT, CDR2 FQNNGV. The CDR3 sequence is 13 residues long. The germline V and J ends were trimmed by 2 bases and 8 bases, with 10 bases remaining between them. CDR3 sequence reads: CASSLLGIHEQFF. The CDR3 nucleotides read TGTGCCAGCAGCTTATTGGGGATCCATGAGCAGTTCTTC.

The rearrangement uses TRBV29-1 and TRBJ1-4; possibly TRBD1 for D (5 bases). V dropped 0 bases and J dropped 0 bases, with 8 bases sitting between them. Looked up from germline, CDR1 is SQVTM and CDR2 is ANQGSEA. This CDR3 spans 15 amino acids. The CDR3 bases are TGCAGCGTTGAAGAAGAGGGGTCAACTAATGAAAAACTGTTTTTT. Translating gives CSVEEEGSTNEKLFF.

This clone was observed a few times. The chain combines TRBV4-2 with TRBJ2-6, with D tentatively TRBD1 (6 bases). Trimming removed 4 bases from V and 0 bases from J, with 16 bases in between. This CDR3 spans 18 amino acids. Germline CDR1 reads LGHNA; CDR2 reads YNFKEQ. In DNA, the CDR3 is TGTGCCAGCAGCCGACAGGATCACTCTAGCTCTGGGGCCAACGTCCTGACTTTC. Its protein product is CASSRQDHSSSGANVLTF.

This sequence joins TRBV28 and TRBJ1-1; possible D gene TRBD1, 5 bases. Germline CDR1 and CDR2: MDHEN and SYDVKM. The CDR3 spans 13 residues. The V gene lost 2 bases and the J gene lost 6 bases, with 10 bases spanning the gap. CDR3 sequence reads: CASSLRGEAEAFF. The CDR3 coding sequence is TGTGCCAGCAGTTTAAGGGGAGAAGCTGAAGCTTTCTTT.

The chain links TRBV29-1 to TRBJ1-1; D is unresolved. The CDR3 length is 13 residues. Trimming removed 4 bases from V and 1 base from J, with 10 bases in between. Per germline, CDR1 SQVTM and CDR2 ANQGSEA. DNA of the CDR3: TGCAGCGTTGGTGTCAACTCGAACACTGAAGCTTTCTTT. The encoded protein is CSVGVNSNTEAFF.

The DNA for the CDR3 is TGTGCCAGCAGCGTAGAGCAGGGGGGCGACGAGCAGTACTTC. Amino acid sequence: CASSVEQGGDEQYF. V usage is TRBV9 and J usage is TRBJ2-7; perhaps TRBD1 as D (7 bases). This CDR3 comprises 14 residues. CDR1 and CDR2 (germline): SGDLS, YYNGEE. V gave up 0 bases and J gave up 5 bases, with 12 bases separating them.

The V and J genes are TRBV9 and TRBJ2-5; 8 bases are a match to TRBD2. V lost 1 base and J lost 5; bases outside the gene matches: 13. This CDR3 spans 17 amino acids. Germline CDR1 is SGDLS and CDR2 is YYNGEE. CDR3 sequence reads: CASSVRGSGIGSETQYF. DNA of the CDR3: TGTGCCAGCAGCGTAAGAGGTAGCGGGATAGGTTCGGAGACCCAGTACTTC.

The chain combines TRBV19 with TRBJ2-3, with D uncertain. V was pared by 6 bases and J by 4 bases, with 17 bases between. From germline, CDR1 is LNHDA and CDR2 SQIVND (reference sequence). The CDR3 loop spans 15 amino acids. The DNA for the CDR3 is TGTGCCAGTAGCCCTTATCTCAAGACTCCAGATACGCAGTATTTT. It is translated as CASSPYLKTPDTQYF. Supplemented by reference TRBV19 and TRBJ2-3, the full variable domain reads DGGITQSPKYLFRKEGQNVTLSCEQNLNHDAMYWYRQDPGQGLRLIYYSQIVNDFQKGDIAEGYSVSREKKESFPLTVTSAQKNPTAFYLCASSPYLKTPDTQYFGPGTRLTVL.

The chain joins TRBV9 to TRBJ1-3; 7 bases are a match to TRBD1. This CDR3 region has 15 residues. The germline gives CDR1 SGDLS, CDR2 YYNGEE. V shed 3 bases, J shed 2 bases, and the junction held 5 bases outside the gene matches. CDR3 nucleotides: TGTGCCAGCAGCGCGAAACAGGGGACTGGAAACACCATATATTTT. It codes for CASSAKQGTGNTIYF. Based on the CDR3 plus reference TRBV9 and TRBJ1-3, the full variable domain is DSGVTQTPKHLITATGQRVTLRCSPRSGDLSVYWYQQSLDQGLQFLIQYYNGEERAKGNILERFSAQQFPDLHSELNLSSLELGDSALYFCASSAKQGTGNTIYFGEGSWLTVV.

The chain employs TRBV19 and TRBJ2-1; 10 bases fit TRBD2. This CDR3 contains 17 residues. The trim removed 5 bases at V and 0 bases at J, leaving 7 bases unmatched. Germline-derived CDR1 and CDR2 are LNHDA and SQIVND (reference sequence). CDR3 in DNA: TGTGCCAGTAGTCCTCGGACTAGCGGAGGCTCCTACAATGAGCAGTTCTTC. Translated: CASSPRTSGGSYNEQFF.

J is TRBJ2-3 and V is TRBV30; the D gene is possibly TRBD2 (5 bases). The CDR3 runs to 11 residues. CDR1 GTSNPN and CDR2 SVGIG come from the germline V gene (reference sequence). Trimming pared 4 bases from V and 14 bases from J, leaving 16 bases between. Here the CDR3 reads CAWIGQRFTYF. The CDR3 DNA reads as TGTGCCTGGATAGGGCAGCGGTTCACGTATTTT. Variable domain in full (rest from reference TRBV30 and TRBJ2-3): SQTIHQWPATLVQPVGSPLSLECTVEGTSNPNLYWYRQAAGRGLQLLFYSVGIGQISSEVPQNLSASRPQDRQFILSSKKLLLSDSGFYLCAWIGQRFTYFGPGTRLTVL.